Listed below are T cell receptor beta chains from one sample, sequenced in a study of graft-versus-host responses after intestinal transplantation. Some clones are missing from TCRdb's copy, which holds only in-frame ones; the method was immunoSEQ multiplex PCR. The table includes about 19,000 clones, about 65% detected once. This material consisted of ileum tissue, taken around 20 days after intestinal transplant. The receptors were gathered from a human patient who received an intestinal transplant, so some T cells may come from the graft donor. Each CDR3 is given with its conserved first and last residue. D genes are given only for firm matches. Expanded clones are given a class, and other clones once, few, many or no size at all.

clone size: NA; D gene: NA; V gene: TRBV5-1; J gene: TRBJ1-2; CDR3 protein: CASSWNIKTDLYGYTF; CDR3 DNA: TGCGCCAGCAGCTGGAATATTAAAACAGACCTCTATGGCTACACCTTC
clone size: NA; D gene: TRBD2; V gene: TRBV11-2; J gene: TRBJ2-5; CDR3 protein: CASKGAGGEETQYF; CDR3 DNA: TGTGCCAGCAAGGGAGCGGGGGGCGAAGAGACCCAGTACTTC
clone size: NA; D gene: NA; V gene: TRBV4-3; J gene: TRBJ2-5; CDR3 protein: CASSQDQQGEETQYF; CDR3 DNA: TGCGCCAGCAGCCAAGATCAACAGGGTGAAGAGACCCAGTACTTC
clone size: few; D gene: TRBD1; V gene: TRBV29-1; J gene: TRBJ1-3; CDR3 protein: CSVAAGGVLSDTIYF; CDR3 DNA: TGCAGCGTTGCGGCAGGGGGCGTATTGTCGGACACCATATATTTT
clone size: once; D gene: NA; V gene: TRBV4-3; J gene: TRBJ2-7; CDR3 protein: CASSQDWFGGAFSYEQYF; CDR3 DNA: TGCGCCAGCAGCCAAGATTGGTTTGGGGGGGCCTTTTCCTACGAGCAGTACTTC
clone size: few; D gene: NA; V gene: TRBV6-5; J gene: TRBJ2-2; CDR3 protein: CASGASENTGELFF; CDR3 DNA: TGTGCCAGCGGGGCTAGCGAGAACACCGGGGAGCTGTTTTTT
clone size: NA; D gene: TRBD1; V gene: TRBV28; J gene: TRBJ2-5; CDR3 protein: CASGGTGSGETQYF; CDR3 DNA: TGTGCCAGCGGGGGGACAGGGTCGGGGGAGACCCAGTACTTC
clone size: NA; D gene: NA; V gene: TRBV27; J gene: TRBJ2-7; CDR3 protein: CASSLGGNYEQYF; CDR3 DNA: TGTGCCAGCAGTTTGGGCGGGAATTACGAGCAGTACTTC
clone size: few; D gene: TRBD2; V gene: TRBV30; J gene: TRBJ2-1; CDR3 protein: CAWSGFGTSGRDYNEQFF; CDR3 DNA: TGTGCCTGGAGTGGTTTCGGGACTAGCGGGAGAGACTACAATGAGCAGTTCTTC
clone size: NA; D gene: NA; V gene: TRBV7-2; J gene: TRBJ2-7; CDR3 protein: CASSLASAGQYF; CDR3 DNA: TGTGCCAGCAGCTTAGCCTCGGCAGGGCAGTACTTC
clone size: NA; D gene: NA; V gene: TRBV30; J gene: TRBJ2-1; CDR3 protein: CAWRPAYNEQFF; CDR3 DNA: TGTGCCTGGAGGCCAGCCTACAATGAGCAGTTCTTC
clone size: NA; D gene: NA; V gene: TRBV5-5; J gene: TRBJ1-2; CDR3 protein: CASSFRPTVNYGYTF; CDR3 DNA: TGTGCCAGCAGCTTCCGTCCGACAGTTAACTATGGCTACACCTTC
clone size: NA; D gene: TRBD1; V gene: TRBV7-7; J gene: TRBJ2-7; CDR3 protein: CASALGQGYEQYF; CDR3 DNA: TGTGCCAGCGCCCTGGGACAGGGGTACGAGCAGTACTTC
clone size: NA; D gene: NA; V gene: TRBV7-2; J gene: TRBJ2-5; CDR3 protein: CASSLYIWEGEGQETQYF; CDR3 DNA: TGTGCCAGCAGCTTATATATCTGGGAGGGGGAGGGCCAGGAGACCCAGTACTTC
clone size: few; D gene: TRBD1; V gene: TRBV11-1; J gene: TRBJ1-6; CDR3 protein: CASPDPWPGTGNSPLHF; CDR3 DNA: TGTGCCAGCCCTGACCCTTGGCCCGGGACAGGGAACTCACCCCTCCACTTT
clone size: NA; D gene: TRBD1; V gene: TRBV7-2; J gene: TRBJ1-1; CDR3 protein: CASSLVRGLVVGAFF; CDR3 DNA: TGTGCCAGCAGCTTAGTCAGGGGGCTAGTCGTCGGAGCTTTCTTT
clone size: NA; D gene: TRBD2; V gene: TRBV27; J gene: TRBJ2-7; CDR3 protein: CASSFAGGGPYEQYF; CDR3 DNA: TGTGCCAGCAGTTTCGCGGGGGGGGGCCCCTACGAGCAGTACTTC
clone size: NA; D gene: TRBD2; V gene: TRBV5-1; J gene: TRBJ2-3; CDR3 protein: CASSLGAGVTDTQYF; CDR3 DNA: TGCGCCAGCAGCTTGGGGGCGGGGGTCACAGATACGCAGTATTTT
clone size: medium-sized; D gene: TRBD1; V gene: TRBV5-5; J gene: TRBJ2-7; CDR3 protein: CASSLEGTGFYYEQYF; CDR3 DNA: TGTGCCAGCAGCTTGGAAGGGACAGGTTTCTACTACGAGCAGTACTTC
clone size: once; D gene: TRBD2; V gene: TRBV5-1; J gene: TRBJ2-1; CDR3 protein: CASGFGGGKLYNEQFF; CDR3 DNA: TGCGCCAGCGGATTCGGGGGGGGGAAGTTGTACAATGAGCAGTTCTTC
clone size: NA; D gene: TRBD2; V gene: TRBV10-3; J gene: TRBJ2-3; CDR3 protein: CATRLAGGISTDTQYF; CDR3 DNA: TGTGCCACCCGACTAGCGGGGGGGATAAGCACAGATACGCAGTATTTT
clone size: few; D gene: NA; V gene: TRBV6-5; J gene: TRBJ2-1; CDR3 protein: CASSFTTEYNEQFF; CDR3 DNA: TGTGCCAGCAGTTTCACGACAGAATACAATGAGCAGTTCTTC
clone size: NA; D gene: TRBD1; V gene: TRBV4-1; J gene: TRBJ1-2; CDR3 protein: CASSQVDRDYGYTF; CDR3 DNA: TGCGCCAGCAGCCAAGTGGACAGGGACTATGGCTACACCTTC
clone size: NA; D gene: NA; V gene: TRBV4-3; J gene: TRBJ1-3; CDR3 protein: CASSLILTASGNTIYF; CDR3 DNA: TGCGCCAGCAGCCTTATCCTAACAGCATCTGGAAACACCATATATTTT
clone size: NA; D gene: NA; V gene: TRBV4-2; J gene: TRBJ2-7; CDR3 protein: CASSWGHLGEQYF; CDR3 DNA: TGTGCCAGCAGCTGGGGACATTTGGGCGAGCAGTACTTC
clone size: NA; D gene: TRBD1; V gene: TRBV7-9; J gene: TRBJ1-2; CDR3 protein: CATKYPGQGYGYTF; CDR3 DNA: TGTGCCACCAAGTACCCGGGACAGGGCTATGGCTACACCTTC
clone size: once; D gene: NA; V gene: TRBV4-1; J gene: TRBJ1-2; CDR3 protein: CASSQDGDTWGGYTF; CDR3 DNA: TGCGCCAGCAGCCAAGATGGGGACACCTGGGGAGGCTACACCTTC
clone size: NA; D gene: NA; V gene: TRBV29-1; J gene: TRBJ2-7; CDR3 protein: CSVVSAGSYEQYF; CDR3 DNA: TGCAGCGTTGTGTCGGCAGGCTCCTACGAGCAGTACTTC
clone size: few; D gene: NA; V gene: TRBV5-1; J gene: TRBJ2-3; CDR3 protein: CASSFPGVTDTQYF; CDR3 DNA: TGCGCCAGCAGCTTCCCGGGGGTGACAGATACGCAGTATTTT
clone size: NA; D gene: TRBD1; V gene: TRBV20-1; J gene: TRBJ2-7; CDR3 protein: CRAQGGHEQYF; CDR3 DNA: TGCAGGGCACAGGGGGGCCACGAGCAGTACTTC
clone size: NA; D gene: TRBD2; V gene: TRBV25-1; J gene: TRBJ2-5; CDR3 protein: CASSGTSGGETQYF; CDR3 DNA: TGTGCCAGCAGTGGGACTAGCGGGGGGGAGACCCAGTACTTC
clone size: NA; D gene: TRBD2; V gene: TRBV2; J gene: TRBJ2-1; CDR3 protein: CASSKLAGGLGYNEQFF; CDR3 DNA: TGTGCCAGCAGTAAACTAGCGGGGGGGTTAGGCTACAATGAGCAGTTCTTC
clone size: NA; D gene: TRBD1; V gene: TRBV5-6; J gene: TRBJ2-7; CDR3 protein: CAGSSFITLDRAGEQYF; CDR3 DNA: TGTGCCGGCAGCTCGTTCATAACTTTGGACAGGGCGGGGGAGCAGTACTTC
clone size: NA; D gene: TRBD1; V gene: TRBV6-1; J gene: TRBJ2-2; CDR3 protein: CASSEFAPLRDRGLRGAVF; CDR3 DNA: TGTGCCAGCAGTGAATTCGCGCCGCTTAGGGACAGGGGTCTGCGGGGAGCTGTTTTT
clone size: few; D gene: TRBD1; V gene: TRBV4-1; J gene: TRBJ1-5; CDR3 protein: CASSQTGQGDRLSQPQHF; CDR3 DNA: TGCGCCAGCAGCCAAACTGGACAGGGGGATCGTTTGAGTCAGCCCCAGCATTTT
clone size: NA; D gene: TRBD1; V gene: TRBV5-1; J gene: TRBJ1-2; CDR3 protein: CASSWTGNYGYTF; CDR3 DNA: TGCGCCAGCAGCTGGACAGGGAACTATGGCTACACCTTC
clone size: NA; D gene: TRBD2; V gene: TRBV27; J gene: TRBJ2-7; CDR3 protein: CASSSFGTRTYEQYF; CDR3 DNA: TGTGCCAGCAGTTCCTTCGGGACTAGGACCTACGAGCAGTACTTC
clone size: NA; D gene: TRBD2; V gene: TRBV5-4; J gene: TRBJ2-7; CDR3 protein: CASSLPSAGGTYEQYF; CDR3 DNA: TGTGCCAGCAGCTTGCCCTCAGCGGGGGGAACCTACGAGCAGTACTTC
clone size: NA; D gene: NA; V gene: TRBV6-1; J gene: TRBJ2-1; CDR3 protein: CASSEVKQGRNNEQFF; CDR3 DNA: TGTGCCAGCAGTGAAGTTAAGCAGGGTCGAAACAATGAGCAGTTCTTC
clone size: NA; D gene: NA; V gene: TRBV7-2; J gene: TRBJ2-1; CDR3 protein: CASSLGVPSLSYNEQFF; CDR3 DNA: TGTGCCAGCAGCTTAGGAGTCCCAAGTCTCTCCTACAATGAGCAGTTCTTC
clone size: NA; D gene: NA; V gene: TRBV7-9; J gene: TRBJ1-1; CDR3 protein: CASSPGSTEAFF; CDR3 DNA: TGTGCCAGCAGCCCCGGGAGCACTGAAGCTTTCTTT